A selection of T cell receptor beta chains follows, all from one sample in a study of technical replicates of blood from four donors. Here immunoSEQ multiplex PCR was the method, and the copy in TCRdb shows in-frame clones only, minus some. The sample holds about 76,000 clones; about 86% are singletons and the top ten take roughly 4.5%. The sequenced sample was PBMCs. These receptor sequences come from a human donor in good health. Some clones in this sample may be carry-over from other donors' samples. Both conserved end residues are part of each CDR3. A D gene is named only where the DNA matches it firmly. The size field is filled for only some rows; it gives once, few, many or a size class.

length	V	J	size	D	CDR3	DNA
12	TRBV6-5	TRBJ1-2	NA	TRBD1	CASWTGYSGYTF	TGTGCCAGCTGGACAGGGTATTCTGGCTACACCTTC
16	TRBV11-2	TRBJ2-7	NA	TRBD2	CASSYGLAGSSYEQYF	TGTGCCAGCAGCTACGGACTAGCGGGGAGCTCCTACGAGCAGTACTTC
13	TRBV9	TRBJ1-2	NA	NA	CASSVGGGRGYTF	TGTGCCAGCAGCGTAGGCGGGGGAAGGGGCTACACCTTC
11	TRBV21-1	TRBJ2-7	NA	NA	CASSSSGGKYF	TGTGCCAGCAGCAGTTCGGGGGGGAAGTACTTC
11	TRBV2	TRBJ2-5	NA	NA	CASSGGNPQYF	TGTGCCAGCAGTGGAGGGAACCCCCAGTACTTC
14	TRBV10-3	TRBJ2-7	NA	NA	CAISEGARSYEQYF	TGTGCCATCAGTGAAGGGGCCAGGTCCTACGAGCAGTACTTC
18	TRBV5-1	TRBJ1-6	NA	TRBD1	CASSLAGSRDRGNSPLHF	TGCGCCAGCAGCTTGGCCGGGTCTCGGGACAGGGGTAATTCACCCCTCCACTTT
15	TRBV9	TRBJ2-5	NA	TRBD1	CASSVAGRGQETQYF	TGTGCCAGCAGCGTAGCTGGCAGGGGGCAGGAGACCCAGTACTTC
15	TRBV6-1	TRBJ2-5	NA	TRBD2	CASSDWTSGRETQYF	TGTGCCAGCAGTGATTGGACTAGCGGGAGAGAGACCCAGTACTTC
15	TRBV4-3	TRBJ2-3	NA	NA	CASSSPRDNTDTQYF	TGCGCCAGCAGCTCACCGAGAGATAACACAGATACGCAGTATTTT
15	TRBV5-1	TRBJ2-7	NA	NA	CASSLDGGSLREQYF	TGCGCCAGCAGCTTGGATGGGGGGTCGCTTCGCGAGCAGTACTTC
15	TRBV10-2	TRBJ1-2	NA	TRBD1	CASSESQGAHYGYTF	TGCGCCAGCAGTGAGTCTCAGGGGGCGCATTATGGCTACACCTTC
14	TRBV9	TRBJ1-1	NA	NA	CASRGTAKNTEAFF	TGTGCCAGCAGAGGAACAGCTAAAAACACTGAAGCTTTCTTT
14	TRBV25-1	TRBJ2-7	NA	TRBD1	CASRGQGATYEQYF	TGTGCCAGCAGGGGACAGGGGGCTACCTACGAGCAGTACTTC
15	TRBV12-5	TRBJ1-2	NA	NA	CASGLVGLTNYGYTF	TGTGCTAGTGGTTTGGTCGGTCTTACCAACTATGGCTACACCTTC
11	TRBV2	TRBJ2-4	NA	NA	CASCYGNIQYF	TGTGCCAGCTGTTACGGAAACATTCAGTACTTC
12	TRBV7-9	TRBJ1-2	NA	NA	CASSPGDYGYTF	TGTGCCAGCAGCCCCGGGGACTATGGCTACACCTTC
14	TRBV7-2	TRBJ2-5	NA	NA	CASSLNRDQETQYF	TGTGCCAGCAGCTTAAACAGGGATCAAGAGACCCAGTACTTC
15	TRBV10-3	TRBJ2-7	NA	TRBD1	CAISVNRGLNDEQYF	TGTGCCATCAGTGTAAACAGGGGGCTTAATGACGAGCAGTACTTC
13	TRBV19	TRBJ2-4	few	NA	CASTEATKNIQYF	TGTGCCAGTACGGAGGCCACAAAAAACATTCAGTACTTC
15	TRBV5-1	TRBJ1-1	few	NA	CAIKPPRGGNTEAFF	TGCGCCATCAAGCCCCCAAGGGGAGGGAACACTGAAGCTTTCTTT
17	TRBV27	TRBJ1-3	NA	NA	CASSSEGQGSSGNTIYF	TGTGCCAGCAGTTCGGAAGGGCAGGGAAGCTCTGGAAACACCATATATTTT
13	TRBV19	TRBJ2-7	NA	TRBD1	CASSLTGGNEQYF	TGTGCCAGTAGTCTGACAGGGGGTAACGAGCAGTACTTC
17	TRBV10-1	TRBJ2-7	once	TRBD2	CAVGGRLAGEFPYEQYF	TGCGCCGTTGGGGGGCGGCTAGCGGGAGAATTTCCCTACGAGCAGTACTTC
16	TRBV5-8	TRBJ2-2	few	TRBD2	CASSFEAGARTGELFF	TGTGCCAGCAGCTTTGAGGCGGGAGCGCGGACCGGGGAGCTGTTTTTT
15	TRBV7-2	TRBJ2-7	NA	TRBD2	CASSLRLAGNYEQYF	TGTGCCAGCAGCTTACGGCTAGCGGGGAACTACGAGCAGTACTTC
14	TRBV11-2	TRBJ1-2	NA	NA	CASSLEGINYGYTF	TGTGCCAGCAGCTTAGAGGGCATTAACTATGGCTACACCTTC
14	TRBV18	TRBJ2-7	NA	NA	CASSPNPRDSEQYF	TGTGCCAGCTCACCAAATCCACGGGACTCCGAGCAGTACTTC
15	TRBV7-3	TRBJ2-1	NA	NA	CASSFNPSSYNEQFF	TGTGCCAGCAGCTTTAACCCGAGCTCCTACAATGAGCAGTTCTTC
12	TRBV12-5	TRBJ2-7	once	NA	CASGLVEGEQYF	TGTGCTAGTGGCCTGGTAGAGGGTGAGCAGTACTTC
14	TRBV6-1	TRBJ2-2	once	NA	CASSMTSRTGELFF	TGTGCCAGCAGTATGACTAGTCGGACCGGGGAGCTGTTTTTT
15	TRBV18	TRBJ1-5	NA	NA	CASSRGQGSNQPQHF	TGTGCCAGCTCACGGGGCCAGGGTAGCAATCAGCCCCAGCATTTT
15	TRBV14	TRBJ2-3	once	NA	CASSQVSLSTDTQYF	TGTGCCAGCAGCCAAGTCAGTCTGAGCACAGATACGCAGTATTTT
14	TRBV4-1	TRBJ2-2	NA	NA	CASSQEWRSGELFF	TGCGCCAGCAGCCAAGAATGGAGATCTGGGGAGCTGTTTTTT
13	TRBV14	TRBJ2-7	NA	NA	CASSQDRSSEQYF	TGTGCCAGCAGCCAAGATCGCTCGAGCGAGCAGTACTTC
13	TRBV27	TRBJ2-3	NA	NA	CASSLIGEFEQYF	TGTGCCAGCAGTTTAATCGGGGAATTCGAGCAGTATTTT
13	TRBV18	TRBJ1-3	NA	NA	CASSPGEGNTIYF	TGTGCCAGCTCACCAGGGGAGGGAAACACCATATATTTT
15	TRBV7-8	TRBJ1-3	NA	NA	CASSLAGVSGNTIYF	TGTGCCAGCAGCTTAGCGGGCGTCTCTGGAAACACCATATATTTT
13	TRBV19	TRBJ1-2	NA	TRBD1	CASSLDREYGYTF	TGTGCCAGTAGCCTAGACAGGGAGTATGGCTACACCTTC
16	TRBV5-1	TRBJ2-5	NA	NA	CASSLESVGVGETQYF	TGCGCCAGCAGCTTGGAGTCAGTCGGAGTCGGGGAGACCCAGTACTTC
16	TRBV18	TRBJ2-2	NA	TRBD1	CASSPRQGSNTGELFF	TGTGCCAGCTCACCGAGACAGGGGTCGAACACCGGGGAGCTGTTTTTT
13	TRBV29-1	TRBJ1-1	few	TRBD1	CSVEGSRGRVAFF	TGCAGCGTTGAAGGATCCAGGGGGCGGGTGGCTTTCTTT
15	TRBV29-1	TRBJ1-1	few	NA	CSVEPQGFGDTEAFF	TGCAGCGTTGAACCGCAGGGGTTCGGGGACACTGAAGCTTTCTTT
15	TRBV7-9	TRBJ2-7	NA	TRBD2	CASSVTSGRLYEQYF	TGTGCCAGCAGCGTAACCTCCGGGAGGCTCTACGAGCAGTACTTC
14	TRBV6-5	TRBJ2-5	NA	NA	CASSGFLSQETQYF	TGTGCCAGCTCCGGGTTTCTTTCCCAAGAGACCCAGTACTTC